These T cell receptor beta chains were read from a single sample in a study of T cell clonotyping in hematopoietic cell transplantation. Measured with immunoSEQ multiplex PCR; TCRdb has only the in-frame clones, and not every one. The table includes 27,000 or so clones, less than 75% detected once. Sequencing used peripheral blood mononuclear cells, obtained before stem cell transplant. The receptors stem from a man aged 45 to 65 with myelodysplastic syndrome. Some clones in this sample may be carry-over from other donors' samples. CDR3s include the opening cysteine and the closing phenylalanine or tryptophan. The D gene is left open where the match is weak. Size is stated for part of the rows, as once, few or many counts, or as a class when the clone is expanded.

j_gene,v_gene,d_gene,abundance,CDR3nt,CDR3aa
TRBJ2-1,TRBV5-4,TRBD2,.,TGTGCCAGCAGCTTTACTAGCGGGGGGTCTAGCTCCTACAATGAGCAGTTCTTC,CASSFTSGGSSSYNEQFF
TRBJ1-5,TRBV7-2,.,.,TGTGCCAGCAGCTTAGATAGCAATCAGCCCCAGCATTTT,CASSLDSNQPQHF
TRBJ2-3,TRBV7-8,.,.,TGTGCCAGCACTCCTCGGGTAGCGGAGATATGGGACGATACGCAGTATTTT,CASTPRVAEIWDDTQYF
TRBJ2-7,TRBV25-1,.,.,TGTGCCAGCAGTGAATATCGAGTGGGGCAAGGAATCAACGACCAGTACTTC,CASSEYRVGQGINDQYF
TRBJ2-5,TRBV2,.,.,TGTGCCAGCAGTCCGTACCTCAGCCTCCAAGAGACCCAGTACTTC,CASSPYLSLQETQYF
TRBJ1-5,TRBV2,.,.,TGTGCCAGCAGCCCCGGGACCATCAATCAGCCCCAGCATTTT,CASSPGTINQPQHF
TRBJ2-7,TRBV2,TRBD1,few,TGTGCCAGCAGGCCGGGACAGAGCTCCTACGAGCAGTACTTC,CASRPGQSSYEQYF
TRBJ1-1,TRBV30,.,few,TGTGCCTGGAGTGGATCCTACTGGGCTTTCTTT,CAWSGSYWAFF
TRBJ2-4,TRBV2,TRBD1,.,TGTGCCAGCAGCCGGGACAGGCAGGTTGACATTCAGTACTTC,CASSRDRQVDIQYF
TRBJ1-1,TRBV20-1,.,few,TGCAGTGCTGTGATACACAGCGAAGCTTTCTTT,CSAVIHSEAFF
TRBJ2-7,TRBV7-9,.,.,TGTGCCAGCAGCCCGGACAGCTCCTACGAGCAGTACTTC,CASSPDSSYEQYF
TRBJ1-2,TRBV6-1,TRBD1,.,TGTGCCAGCCGTCGGACAGGGGGCTCGTCGGGCTACACCTTC,CASRRTGGSSGYTF
TRBJ2-7,TRBV5-1,TRBD2,.,TGCGCCAGCAGCTTCACTAGCGGGGCTTACGAGCAGTACTTC,CASSFTSGAYEQYF
TRBJ1-2,TRBV6-5,.,few,TGTGCCAGCAGTTACTACCAGGGCCAAGGCTATGGCTACACCTTC,CASSYYQGQGYGYTF
TRBJ1-5,TRBV30,TRBD1,.,TGTGCCTGGAGTACCGGGACAGTGCCGCCAGTCACGAATCAGCCCCAGCATTTT,CAWSTGTVPPVTNQPQHF
TRBJ1-5,TRBV30,.,.,TGTGCCTGGAGCCTAGAAAGGCACCCCAATCAGCCCCAGCATTTT,CAWSLERHPNQPQHF
TRBJ1-1,TRBV14,.,.,TGTGCCAGCAGCCAAGTCCTGGGGCGCCACACTGAAGCTTTCTTT,CASSQVLGRHTEAFF
TRBJ2-7,TRBV25-1,TRBD1,.,TGTGCCAGCAACGACAGGGGGCGAAACGAGCAGTACTTC,CASNDRGRNEQYF
TRBJ1-5,TRBV7-2,.,.,TGTGCCAGCAGCTTATGGGGAGGGGCCGAGGGCAATCAGCCCCAGCATTTT,CASSLWGGAEGNQPQHF
TRBJ1-1,TRBV6-1,.,.,TGTGCCAGCAGTGACCGGGTCCTCCCTGAAGCTTTCTTT,CASSDRVLPEAFF
TRBJ1-5,TRBV6-1,TRBD1,.,TGTGCCAGCAGGACCGGGACAGGAAATCAGCCCCAGCATTTT,CASRTGTGNQPQHF
TRBJ1-6,TRBV9,.,few,TGTGCCAGCAGCCCGGGACCGCCTGACGGTTGGTCACCCCTCCACTTT,CASSPGPPDGWSPLHF
TRBJ2-5,TRBV5-1,.,.,TGCGCCAGCAGTTATGGAGGGGAGAGCCAAGAGACCCAGTACTTC,CASSYGGESQETQYF
TRBJ2-7,TRBV5-1,.,.,TGCGCCAGCAGCTTGGAGGTCGGATACTACGAGCAGTACTTC,CASSLEVGYYEQYF
TRBJ2-5,TRBV5-1,.,.,TGCGCCAGCAGCATGGGGCAAGGAGAGACCCAGTACTTC,CASSMGQGETQYF
TRBJ2-1,TRBV7-2,.,.,TGTGCCAGCAGCTTCCACAATGAGCAGTTCTTC,CASSFHNEQFF
TRBJ1-5,TRBV2,.,.,TGTGCCAGCAGTGAAGGGGATAGCAATCAGCCCCAGCATTTT,CASSEGDSNQPQHF
TRBJ2-3,TRBV1,.,once,TGCACCAGCAGCCAAGATGGGCCTAGAGGCATATCAGATACGCAGTATTTT,CTSSQDGPRGISDTQYF
TRBJ1-2,TRBV30,.,.,TGTGCCTGGAGCGCCACCGGGGCCTATGGCTACACCTTC,CAWSATGAYGYTF
TRBJ1-1,TRBV29-1,TRBD1,.,TGCAGCGCCTACAGGGGCACTGAAGCTTTCTTT,CSAYRGTEAFF
TRBJ1-1,TRBV28,.,.,TGTGCCAGCAGGATAATACAGGGCGCGACTGAAGCTTTCTTT,CASRIIQGATEAFF
TRBJ1-2,TRBV6-5,TRBD1,.,TGTGCCAGCAGCCGGATGACAGGGGGCTATGGCTACACCTTC,CASSRMTGGYGYTF
TRBJ1-6,TRBV6-5,.,.,TGTGCCAGCAGAAGAACATTGCTGAATTCACCCCTCCACTTT,CASRRTLLNSPLHF
TRBJ1-2,TRBV30,.,few,TGTGCCTATCGGGCCATCCACTATGGCTACACCTTC,CAYRAIHYGYTF
TRBJ2-7,TRBV6-5,.,.,TGTGCCAGCAGTTATCCGGGGCGCGAGCAGTACTTC,CASSYPGREQYF
TRBJ1-2,TRBV10-2,.,.,TGCGCCAGCAGTGCGATTAGAGAAGGGGCCTATGGCTACACCTTC,CASSAIREGAYGYTF
TRBJ2-2,TRBV14,.,.,TGTGCCAGCAGCCAATACGGGAACACCGGGGAGCTGTTTTTT,CASSQYGNTGELFF
TRBJ2-7,TRBV6-1,.,.,TGTGCCAGCAGCGCCCCAGGGGCGATTCTCTACGAGCAGTACTTC,CASSAPGAILYEQYF
TRBJ2-7,TRBV30,.,.,TGTGCCTGGAGTGTTAACCTCTACGAGCAGTACTTC,CAWSVNLYEQYF
TRBJ2-7,TRBV30,TRBD1,.,TGTGCCTGGGAGAAACAGGGGTTCACCTACGAGCAGTACTTC,CAWEKQGFTYEQYF
TRBJ2-1,TRBV5-1,.,.,TGCGCCAGCGGGGGTGACAATGAGCAGTTCTTC,CASGGDNEQFF
TRBJ1-5,TRBV6-1,.,.,TGTGCCAGCAGTGACAGGGGAGGGAATCAGCCCCAGCATTTT,CASSDRGGNQPQHF
TRBJ2-7,TRBV5-1,TRBD2,.,TGCGCCAGCAGCTTGGGACTAGCGGGCACGAGCTCCTACGAGCAGTACTTC,CASSLGLAGTSSYEQYF